These T cell receptor beta chains were read from a single sample in a study of T cell repertoires in cytomegalovirus infection. The antigens of these receptors remain unknown. TCRdb recomputed calls from the reads with MiXCR, one row per CDR3 protein. This sample has fewer than 900,000 distinct CDR3 sequences, with 25% to 30% found just once. The sequenced sample was cultured CD8+ T cells from PBMCs, obtained from culture after CMV antigen stimulation. The receptors were sampled from a human donor in good health (CMV status not recorded). Some clones in this sample may be carry-over from other donors' samples. Each CDR3 is given with its conserved first and last residue. Fields, in order: clone size, D gene, V gene, J gene, CDR3 DNA, CDR3 protein. D genes are given only for firm matches. Some rows mark clone size as missing; the rest say once, few, many or name a class of expanded clone.

many	TRBD1	TRBV7-2	TRBJ2-2	TGTGCCAGCAGCTGGGGGACAGAACTCACCGGGGAGCTGTTTTTT	CASSWGTELTGELFF
few	TRBD2	TRBV10-2	TRBJ2-3	TGCGCCAGCAGTGATTGGGGACTAGATAGAGATACGCAGTATTTT	CASSDWGLDRDTQYF
.	TRBD2	TRBV5-4	TRBJ2-1	TGTGCCAGCACCCCCTGGACTAGCGGGGCAAACAATGAGCAGTTCTTC	CASTPWTSGANNEQFF
once	TRBD1	TRBV6-6	TRBJ2-3	TGTGCCAGCAGTCCCCGGGACAGCCGCACAGATACGCAGTATTTT	CASSPRDSRTDTQYF
.	.	TRBV7-6	TRBJ2-7	TGTGCCAGCAGCTTAGGAGCAGGGGGTAGCGGGTCGAGAACCTACGAGCAGTACTTC	CASSLGAGGSGSRTYEQYF
.	.	TRBV14	TRBJ1-1	TGTGCCAGCAGCCAAGATTTTGACCTGGAGTTGAGCACTGAAGCTTTCTTT	CASSQDFDLELSTEAFF
few	.	TRBV7-9	TRBJ2-1	TGTGCCAGCAGCGGGGGACTTTTCAATGAGCAGTTCTTC	CASSGGLFNEQFF
.	.	TRBV27	TRBJ2-2	TGTGCCAGCAGAAACACTCTAGGCGGGGAGCTGTTTTTT	CASRNTLGGELFF
.	TRBD1	TRBV20-1	TRBJ2-6	TGCAGTGCTTCCGACAGGGATGGTGCTGGGGCCAACGTCCTGACTTTC	CSASDRDGAGANVLTF
few	.	TRBV27	TRBJ2-5	TGTGCCAGCAGCTTAGGCAGGGGAAAGACCCAGTACTTC	CASSLGRGKTQYF
.	.	TRBV7-9	TRBJ1-2	TGTGCCAGCAGTCCTCCCTCTTATGGTGGCTACACCTTC	CASSPPSYGGYTF
.	TRBD2	TRBV9	TRBJ2-2	TGTGCCAGCAGTTCGACTAGCGGGGGGGCGGGGACCGGGGAGCTGTTTTTT	CASSSTSGGAGTGELFF
many	.	TRBV7-9	TRBJ1-4	TGTGCCAGCAGCTCGGACCGAACTAATGAAAAACTGTTTTTT	CASSSDRTNEKLFF
few	TRBD1	TRBV7-6	TRBJ1-1	TGTGCCAGCAGCTTGGCGACAGGGGGAACTGAAGCTTTCTTT	CASSLATGGTEAFF
many	TRBD2	TRBV11-3	TRBJ2-3	TGTGCCAGCAGCTCGATCTCGGGGGGGAAACAAGATACGCAGTATTTT	CASSSISGGKQDTQYF
.	.	TRBV10-2	TRBJ2-3	TGCGCCAGCAGGAGCAGGGGAACCCACACAGATACGCAGTATTTT	CASRSRGTHTDTQYF
.	TRBD2	TRBV7-4	TRBJ2-7	TGTGCCAGCAGCTTATCGGCTAGCGGCTCCTACGAGCAGTACTTC	CASSLSASGSYEQYF
few	TRBD1	TRBV7-8	TRBJ1-2	TGTGCCAGCTCACATCGAACAGGGGGGGACTATGGCTACACCTTC	CASSHRTGGDYGYTF
many	TRBD1	TRBV11-2	TRBJ2-2	TGTGCCAGCAGCTTTCCTGGACAGGGTGGCACCGGGGAGCTGTTTTTT	CASSFPGQGGTGELFF
few	TRBD1	TRBV27	TRBJ1-4	TGTGCCAGCACCTGGACAGGGGTTGAAAAACTGTTTTTT	CASTWTGVEKLFF
.	TRBD1	TRBV7-6	TRBJ2-1	TGTGCCAGCAGCTTGGGGACAGCAGAGTTCTACAATGAGCAGTTCTTC	CASSLGTAEFYNEQFF
few	TRBD2	TRBV6-5	TRBJ2-1	TGTGCCAGCAGTTACCGCGGACTAGCGGGGGGGTTTAATGAGCAGTTCTTC	CASSYRGLAGGFNEQFF
.	.	TRBV7-9	TRBJ2-1	TGTGCCAGCAGCTTCGTAGGGGGTTATGAGCAGTTCTTC	CASSFVGGYEQFF
.	.	TRBV24-1	TRBJ1-5	TGTGCCACAGAAGCGAGGGGAGACGGGAATCAGCCCCAGCATTTT	CATEARGDGNQPQHF
.	.	TRBV11-1	TRBJ2-3	TGTGCCAGCAGCTTAGCAAGTATCACAGATACGCAGTATTTT	CASSLASITDTQYF